This record concerns one TCR beta chain sequence. The entry originates in a study of technical replicates of blood from several donors. The protocol was immunoSEQ multiplex PCR, while the TCRdb copy is restricted to in-frame clones and leaves out a portion. The sample lists about 18,000 clones; 82% were seen once. Germline CDR1 is SEHNR and CDR2 is FQNEAQ (reference sequence). CDR3 length: 16 residues. V lost 0 bases, J lost 3 bases, and 12 bases lay in between. Material: PBMCs. The chain couples TRBV7-9 to TRBJ2-1, with D perhaps TRBD2 (5 bases). The sequence derives from a human donor in good health. Some clones in this sample may be carry-over from other donors' samples. CDR3 amino acids: CASSLAPGWDYNEQFF. The CDR3 DNA sequence: TGTGCCAGCAGCTTAGCTCCGGGGTGGGACTACAATGAGCAGTTCTTC.